What follows are 31 T cell receptor beta chains derived from one specimen sequenced in a study of regulatory T cells in long-lasting Graves disease. The authors built TCR beta libraries using iRepertoire HTBI primers and Arm-PCR of CDR3 regions. A single record per CDR3 protein comes from TCRdb applying MiXCR to the multiplex PCR reads. The sample carries 400,000 to 500,000 distinct CDR3 sequences, 15% to 20% recorded once. Time point noted: newly diagnosed GD, antithyroid drugs for less than 3 months. Preparation of the TCR library used RNA extracted from PBMCs. The data also belong to a second study, concerning T cells in Graves' hyperthyroidism and ophthalmopathy.

The sample consisted of peripheral blood mononuclear cells (PBMCs), taken at new diagnosis, from a patient treated with antithyroid drugs. All receptors derive from a woman aged 18 to 35 with Graves disease.

This clonotype was observed a handful of times. In DNA, the CDR3 is TGTGCCAGCAGCACCCTCGGAGCGGGACCTCGGAATGAGCAGTTCTTC. The encoded protein is CASSTLGAGPRNEQFF. The chain is built from TRBV9 and TRBJ2-1; 7 bases are shared with TRBD2. The V gene end was trimmed by 4 bases and the J gene end by 7 bases; junction bases not matched to a gene: 14. Germline CDR1 SGDLS, CDR2 YYNGEE. There are 16 residues in the CDR3.

This clonotype was observed a handful of times. The J gene is TRBJ2-7, the V gene TRBV2, with 9 nucleotides matching TRBD2. V shed 7 bases, J shed 0 bases, and the junction held 4 bases outside the gene matches. Germline assignment: CDR1 SNHLY and CDR2 FYNNEI. The length of the CDR3 is 14 residues. The CDR3 nucleotides read TGTGCCAGCAAAACTAGCGGGCTCTCCTACGAGCAGTACTTC. Its protein is CASKTSGLSYEQYF. Full variable domain (missing parts from reference TRBV2 and TRBJ2-7): EPEVTQTPSHQVTQMGQEVILRCVPISNHLYFYWYRQILGQKVEFLVSFYNNEISEKSEIFDDQFSVERPDGSNFTLKIRSTKLEDSAMYFCASKTSGLSYEQYFGPGTRLTVT.

This clonotype showed up just a few times. The chain uses TRBV18 and TRBJ2-1; D possibly corresponds to TRBD1 (6 bases). V was cut by 0 bases and J by 0 bases, with 15 bases left in between. Germline V gives CDR1 KGHSH, CDR2 LQKENI. The CDR3 runs 18 residues. The CDR3 is CASSPPVTGKTSYNEQFF. The CDR3 nucleotides are TGTGCCAGCTCACCACCAGTTACAGGGAAGACCTCCTACAATGAGCAGTTCTTC.

With respect to this clonotype: One base away lies a much larger clone, so this may be a sequencing read error. Here the CDR3 omits its conserved ending phenylalanine or tryptophan, so a read error is the likely source. The DNA is left out, because the CDR3 cannot be placed on it with certainty; the CDR3 is given as TCRdb lists it. The CDR3: CASSLDRVRGLTFS. The V and J genes are TRBV2 and TRBJ1-1; the D call in the table, TRBD1, was not verified against the DNA. The V gene's germline CDR1 is SNHLY and CDR2 FYNNEI. The CDR3 is 14 residues long, counting both termini.

This clonotype is labeled as medium-sized (0.01 to 0.1%). The chain is built from TRBV28 and TRBJ2-7, with 13 positions matching TRBD2. Germline values: CDR1 MDHEN, CDR2 SYDVKM. CDR3 length equals 15 residues. V shed 7 bases, J shed 6 bases, and the junction held 9 bases outside the gene matches. The CDR3 spells CASTLGLAGLGEQYF. CDR3 sequence (DNA): TGTGCCAGCACCCTGGGACTAGCGGGGCTTGGCGAGCAGTACTTC.

This chain connects TRBV7-2 to TRBJ2-4; no definite D call. Deletions cut 4 bases from V and 0 bases from J, with 19 bases between. The germline CDR1 and CDR2 sequences are SGHTA and FQGNSA. The CDR3 is 18 amino acids. CDR3 DNA sequence: TGTGCCAGCAGCTCCCAACTTAGGCAGGCCTTAGCCAAAAACATTCAGTACTTC. It codes for CASSSQLRQALAKNIQYF. Full variable domain (rest looked up from reference TRBV7-2 and TRBJ2-4): GAGVSQSPSNKVTEKGKDVELRCDPISGHTALYWYRQSLGQGLEFLIYFQGNSAPDKSGLPSDRFSAERTGGSVSTLTIQRTQQEDSAVYLCASSSQLRQALAKNIQYFGAGTRLSVL.

This sequence joins TRBV16 and TRBJ1-2; the D is unclear. Germline V CDR1 and CDR2: KGHSY, FQNENV. This CDR3 region has 16 residues. Trimming shortened V by 0 bases and J by 2 bases, and 13 bases separated the two germline ends. As DNA, the CDR3 is TGTGCCAGCAGCCAATCGGGCGGGATCGCGAACTATGGCTACACCTTC. Its translation: CASSQSGGIANYGYTF.

This clonotype was counted only a few times. The chain has TRBV7-9 and TRBJ2-3; D unresolved. The J call may be mistaken, given a closer DNA end match to TRBJ2-7. CDR3 length equals 16 residues. Germline V gives CDR1 SEHNR, CDR2 FQNEAQ (reference sequence). In DNA, the CDR3 is TGTGCCAGCAGCTTAGCTCCCACTGGCCCCTCCTACGAGCAGTACTTC. Its translation is CASSLAPTGPSYEQYF.

This clonotype was detected ten times or more. The J gene is TRBJ2-5, the V gene TRBV11-2; 7 bases align to TRBD1. V trimming: 0 bases; J trimming: 2 bases; junction bases outside the gene matches: 6. The CDR3 runs to 16 residues. Germline V gene lookup returns CDR1 SGHAT and CDR2 FQNNGV. CDR3 sequence: CASSLEGTEIQETQYF. The CDR3 DNA is TGTGCCAGCAGCTTAGAAGGGACAGAAATACAAGAGACCCAGTACTTC.

The chain has TRBV4-2 and TRBJ2-2; possibly TRBD1 or TRBD2 for D (5 bases each). Deletions cut 0 bases from V and 1 base from J, with 15 bases between. This CDR3 has 18 residues. Germline CDR1 LGHNA, CDR2 YNFKEQ. CDR3 sequence reads: CASSQEVGRQMNTGELFF. In DNA form, the CDR3 reads TGTGCCAGCAGCCAAGAAGTGGGGAGACAGATGAACACCGGGGAGCTGTTTTTT.

This clonotype was counted a few times. The genes are TRBV5-1 and TRBJ2-1; D possibly corresponds to TRBD1 (5 bases). The ends were cut back, 0 bases at V and 0 bases at J, with 7 bases in the middle. This CDR3 has 15 amino acids. Germline values: CDR1 SGHRS, CDR2 YFSETQ. The CDR3 DNA follows: TGCGCCAGCAGCTTGGTAGGGGACTCCTACAATGAGCAGTTCTTC. Protein product: CASSLVGDSYNEQFF. The whole variable domain, remainder taken from reference TRBV5-1 and TRBJ2-1, is KAGVTQTPRYLIKTRGQQVTLSCSPISGHRSVSWYQQTPGQGLQFLFEYFSETQRNKGNFPGRFSGRQFSNSRSEMNVSTLELGDSALYLCASSLVGDSYNEQFFGPGTRLTVL.

A few counts support this clonotype. The chain carries TRBV18 and TRBJ2-1, with 8 bases that match TRBD1. This CDR3 has 15 amino acids. Germline values: CDR1 KGHSH, CDR2 LQKENI. V shed 3 bases and J 7 bases; nucleotides not matched to a gene: 8. The CDR3 nucleotides are TGTGCCAGCTCACCCCGGCGGACAGGGATGAATGAGCAGTTCTTC. Protein sequence: CASSPRRTGMNEQFF.

This clonotype has a handful of counts. This chain connects TRBV4-1 to TRBJ2-5; 8 bases agree with TRBD1. In germline, CDR1 is MGHRA, CDR2 YSYEKL. After removal of 1 base from V and 5 bases from J, the junction contained 6 bases not matched to a gene. There are 15 residues in the CDR3. This CDR3 is CASSQGQGTGETQYF. The CDR3 coding sequence is TGCGCCAGCAGCCAAGGACAGGGGACTGGGGAGACCCAGTACTTC.

The table lists this clonotype with a count of one. The chain combines TRBV12-3 or TRBV12-4 with TRBJ2-2, with TRBD1 identical over 7 bases. There are 14 residues in the CDR3. The V and J ends lost 8 bases and 3 bases, in that order; junction bases with no gene match: 6. This CDR3 reads CASEDRDDTGELFF. The CDR3 nucleotides read TGTGCCAGCGAAGACAGGGACGACACCGGGGAGCTGTTTTTT.

Remarks on this clonotype: Just one base apart from a much larger clone, this may be a read error. This chain connects TRBV5-1 to TRBJ2-5; a possible D gene is TRBD1 (6 bases). Per germline, CDR1 SGHRS and CDR2 YFSETQ. This CDR3 is 13 amino acids long. CDR3 bases: TGCGCCAGCAGCGCTACAGGGCCAGAGACCCAGTGCTTC. Amino acids: CASSATGPETQCF.

The rearrangement uses TRBV4-1 and TRBJ1-5; 7 bases fit TRBD1. V trimming: 2 bases; J trimming: 4 bases; junction bases outside the gene matches: 5. Germline V CDR1 and CDR2: MGHRA, YSYEKL. There are 15 residues in the CDR3. The CDR3 DNA reads TGCGCCAGCAGCCAATCTGACAGGGCAAATCAGCCCCAGCATTTT. It yields the protein CASSQSDRANQPQHF.

This clonotype showed up just a few times. The rearrangement uses TRBV7-9 and TRBJ1-1, with D unresolved. From germline, CDR1 is SEHNR and CDR2 FQNEAQ (reference sequence). The CDR3 has 12 residues. Trimming took 1 base from V and 6 from J, leaving 6 bases between them. The CDR3 reads CASSLDFPEAFF. CDR3 bases: TGTGCCAGCAGCTTAGACTTTCCTGAAGCTTTCTTT. Drawing the rest from reference TRBV7-9 and TRBJ1-1, the complete variable domain is DTGVSQNPRHKITKRGQNVTFRCDPISEHNRLYWYRQTLGQGPEFLTYFQNEAQLEKSRLLSDRFSAERPKGSFSTLEIQRTEQGDSAMYLCASSLDFPEAFFGQGTRLTVV.

This clonotype was observed a few times. The J gene is TRBJ2-3, the V gene TRBV14; the D gene is possibly TRBD1 (5 bases). CDR3 length: 18 amino acids. From germline, CDR1 is SGHDN and CDR2 FVKESK. V lost 0 bases to trimming and J lost 6 bases, with 22 bases between them. CDR3 residues: CASSQDRNRQDLWDTQYF. CDR3 bases: TGTGCCAGCAGCCAAGATCGGAACAGGCAAGACCTTTGGGATACGCAGTATTTT.

This clonotype was seen at least ten times. This chain links TRBV2 with TRBJ2-5, with D perhaps matching TRBD1 or TRBD2 (6 bases each). The CDR3 runs to 14 residues. Trimming removed 8 bases from V and 4 bases from J, with 17 bases in between. Germline CDR1 reads SNHLY; CDR2 reads FYNNEI. The CDR3 protein is CASGRDRRAETQYF. The CDR3 DNA sequence: TGTGCCAGCGGGAGAGACAGGAGGGCAGAGACCCAGTACTTC.

V gene TRBV10-3 combines with J gene TRBJ2-7, with 9 bases identical to TRBD2. There are 13 residues in the CDR3. V lost 8 bases to trimming and J lost 3 bases; unmatched junction nucleotides: 5. Germline loops: CDR1 ENHRY, CDR2 SYGVKD. The CDR3 sequence is CAIRTSEVYEQYF. CDR3 in DNA: TGTGCCATCCGGACTAGCGAGGTCTACGAGCAGTACTTC.

There are a few counts of this clonotype. The rearrangement uses TRBV19 and TRBJ2-4, with D maybe TRBD1 (5 bases). Germline loops: CDR1 LNHDA, CDR2 SQIVND (reference sequence). Trimming cost V 6 bases and J 2 bases, with 11 bases left between them. This CDR3 spans 14 amino acids. DNA for the CDR3: TGTGCCAGTAGAGCAGGGTCGTCCAAAAACATTCAGTACTTC. Protein product: CASRAGSSKNIQYF.

This chain links TRBV19 with TRBJ1-1; 7 nucleotides agree with TRBD1. This CDR3 region has 15 residues. From germline, CDR1 is LNHDA and CDR2 SQIVND (reference sequence). J gave up 4 bases and V 1 base, and 6 bases lay outside the gene matches. DNA for the CDR3: TGTGCCAGTAGTATAGGGCAGGGGGTCCGCACTGAAGCTTTCTTT. Its translation: CASSIGQGVRTEAFF.

This clonotype was picked up many times. The rearrangement links TRBV3-1 to TRBJ2-7; 11 bases align to TRBD2. V shed 5 bases, J shed 2 bases, and the junction held 8 bases outside the gene matches. Germline CDR1 is LGHDT and CDR2 is YNNKEL (reference sequence). This CDR3 comprises 16 residues. For the CDR3, the DNA is TGTGCCAGCAGCTTAAGGACTAGCGGGCTAGCCTACGAGCAGTACTTC. Its translation is CASSLRTSGLAYEQYF.

This clonotype was detected only a few times. The V call is TRBV10-3, the J call TRBJ2-3, with 9 nucleotides matching TRBD2. The CDR3 runs 18 residues. V was pared by 2 bases and J by 4 bases, with 13 bases of the junction left unmatched. Germline V gene data show CDR1 as ENHRY and CDR2 as SYGVKD. DNA for the CDR3: TGTGCCATCAGTGAGAACCCCACTTTAGCGGGAGCGTCAGATACGCAGTATTTT. Its protein product is CAISENPTLAGASDTQYF.

CDR3 loop: CSVFGQGKTGYYEQYF. The CDR3 coding sequence is TGCAGCGTTTTCGGACAGGGAAAGACGGGGTACTACGAGCAGTACTTC. This rearrangement joins TRBV29-1 to TRBJ2-7; 8 nucleotides agree with TRBD1. This CDR3 has 16 amino acids. Germline V gives CDR1 SQVTM, CDR2 ANQGSEA. The V segment lost 5 bases and the J segment 3 bases; nucleotides outside the gene matches: 15.

There are a few counts of this clonotype. V usage is TRBV28 and J usage is TRBJ2-5; D is possibly TRBD1 or TRBD2 (6 bases each). Germline CDR1 MDHEN, CDR2 SYDVKM. The CDR3 sequence is 17 residues long. Trimming cost V 4 bases and J 6 bases, with 24 bases left between them. The CDR3 bases are TGTGCCAGCAGTTCCCCCGGGGGCGGGACCCTACCCAAGACCCAGTACTTC. Translation gives CASSSPGGGTLPKTQYF.

The J gene is TRBJ2-5, the V gene TRBV6-1; 10 nucleotides align to TRBD2. Germline-derived CDR1 and CDR2 are MNHNS and SASEGT. J lost 1 base, V lost 4 bases, and 3 bases had no gene match. This CDR3 has 15 residues. CDR3 coding DNA: TGTGCCAGCAGTGTAATAGCGGGAGGCCAAGAGACCCAGTACTTC. It translates to CASSVIAGGQETQYF.

This clonotype was seen ten or more times. The V call is TRBV3-1, the J call TRBJ1-2; possible D gene TRBD1, 5 bases. Trimming removed 0 bases at V and 4 bases at J, with 12 bases between. Germline CDR1 and CDR2: LGHDT and YNNKEL (reference sequence). The CDR3 covers 15 residues. CDR3 amino acids: CASSQDLERGYGYTF. The CDR3 DNA sequence: TGTGCCAGCAGCCAAGATCTGGAAAGGGGCTATGGCTACACCTTC.

The V gene is TRBV4-3, the J gene TRBJ1-1; 8 bases agree with TRBD1. Germline V CDR1 and CDR2: LGHNA, YSLEER. With 4 bases clipped from V and 4 bases from J, the junction kept 8 bases outside the gene matches. CDR3 size: 15 residues. The CDR3 spells CASSPGQGSGTEAFF. The CDR3 DNA sequence: TGCGCCAGCAGCCCAGGACAGGGCTCGGGCACTGAAGCTTTCTTT.

The sample holds a few counts of this clonotype. V gene TRBV6-1 combines with J gene TRBJ2-1, with D possibly called TRBD1 or TRBD2 (6 bases each). CDR3 length equals 14 residues. Germline CDR1 reads MNHNS; CDR2 reads SASEGT. V gave up 5 bases and J gave up 7 bases, with 15 bases separating them. CDR3 loop: CASSTSRGKNEQFF. CDR3 DNA sequence: TGTGCCAGCAGTACTAGCAGGGGAAAGAATGAGCAGTTCTTC.

This chain links TRBV20-1 with TRBJ1-6; TRBD1 agrees at 10 bases. V lost 0 bases, J lost 1 base, and 18 bases stayed unmatched. Per germline, CDR1 DFQATT and CDR2 SNEGSKA (reference sequence). There are 22 residues in the CDR3. DNA of the CDR3: TGCAGTGCTAGAGAAGTCGGGTGGGTCGGGACAGGGGAATTTTCCTATAATTCACCCCTCCACTTT. Translating it yields CSAREVGWVGTGEFSYNSPLHF.